The 7 T cell receptor beta chains reported below all come from one sample, sequenced in a study of T cell changes during pregnancy in multiple sclerosis. The protocol was immunoSEQ multiplex PCR, while the TCRdb copy is restricted to in-frame clones and leaves out a portion. This table has roughly 45,000 clones, 85% to 90% appearing once. Specimen: peripheral blood, collected in the second trimester of pregnancy. All receptors come from a female donor in good health, enrolled as a control in a pregnancy study.

The V call is TRBV19, the J call TRBJ1-5, with 10 bases matching TRBD1. V trimming: 3 bases; J trimming: 6 bases; junction bases outside the gene matches: 5. CDR1 is LNHDA, CDR2 SQIVND, per germline (reference sequence). CDR3 length equals 15 residues. The CDR3 region has the DNA TGTGCCAGTAGTATTGACAGGGGGCAGGGTCAGCCCCAGCATTTT. This sequence encodes CASSIDRGQGQPQHF.

The rearrangement links TRBV2 to TRBJ2-2; TRBD1 matches at 12 bases. The ends lost 6 bases at V and 6 bases at J; junction bases unmatched: 11. This CDR3 contains 17 residues. CDR1 is SNHLY, CDR2 FYNNEI, per germline. DNA for the CDR3: TGTGCCAGCAGGAGGGGTCCCGGGACAGGGGGCTCCGGGGAGCTGTTTTTT. Amino acids: CASRRGPGTGGSGELFF.

This chain connects TRBV5-1 to TRBJ2-7, with D possibly TRBD1 on 5 matching bases. V dropped 3 bases and J dropped 6 bases, with 7 bases sitting between them. Germline V gene lookup returns CDR1 SGHRS and CDR2 YFSETQ. The CDR3 length is 11 residues. The CDR3 loop is CASSSDSEQYF. Here the CDR3 DNA reads TGCGCCAGCAGCTCTGACAGCGAGCAGTACTTC.

The chain employs TRBV4-2 and TRBJ2-1, with 9 bases matching TRBD2. The length of the CDR3 is 16 residues. Unmatched junction bases numbered 5, after V lost 1 base and J lost 4 bases. Germline loops: CDR1 LGHNA, CDR2 YNFKEQ. The CDR3 loop is CASSQGLADAYNEQFF. DNA for the CDR3: TGTGCCAGCAGCCAAGGACTAGCGGACGCATACAATGAGCAGTTCTTC.

V gene TRBV5-6 combines with J gene TRBJ2-5; 8 nucleotides line up with TRBD2. CDR3 size: 15 residues. CDR1 and CDR2 (germline): SGHDT, YYEEEE. V was clipped by 3 bases and J by 11 bases; unmatched bases: 15. The CDR3: CASSSSSGPASEQYF. For the CDR3, the DNA is TGTGCCAGCAGCTCCTCTAGCGGGCCGGCGTCAGAGCAGTACTTC. Supplemented by reference TRBV5-6 and TRBJ2-5, the full variable domain reads DAGVTQSPTHLIKTRGQQVTLRCSPKSGHDTVSWYQQALGQGPQFIFQYYEEEERQRGNFPDRFSGHQFPNYSSELNVNALLLGDSALYLCASSSSSGPASEQYFGPGTRLLVL.

This clone is a singleton in its sample. The chain combines TRBV30 with TRBJ2-7; possible D gene TRBD2, 5 bases. This CDR3 region has 12 residues. V lost 3 bases and J 5 bases, leaving 11 bases between the germline ends. Germline V gene sequence: CDR1 GTSNPN, CDR2 SVGIG (reference sequence). CDR3 region: CAWSRDRDEQYF. CDR3 in DNA: TGTGCCTGGAGCCGGGATCGGGACGAGCAGTACTTC.

The V and J genes are TRBV6-5 and TRBJ2-1; TRBD1 is a possible D gene (7 bases). Germline CDR1 is MNHEY and CDR2 is SVGAGI. The CDR3 consists of 16 residues. V shed 2 bases and J shed 7 bases, with 18 bases lying between them. CDR3 loop: CASSYEGTAGRNEQFF. CDR3 in DNA: TGTGCCAGCAGTTACGAAGGGACAGCGGGTAGGAATGAGCAGTTCTTC.